This passage covers 19 T cell receptor beta chains from one sample sequenced in a study of Graves' ophthalmopathy and Graves' hyperthyroidism. Investigators amplified TCR beta CDR3 regions from RNA transcripts. HTBI primers primed a first-round RT-PCR, and a second-round multiplex PCR followed. TCRdb reprocessed the multiplex PCR reads with MiXCR, giving one entry per CDR3 protein. The table lists more than 550,000 distinct CDR3 sequences, about 38% of them singletons, with around 3% in the top ten. Material for sequencing was peripheral blood. The receptors were sampled from an adult man with Graves' ophthalmopathy.

This clonotype came up many times. The rearrangement uses TRBV2 and TRBJ2-5; D may be TRBD1 or TRBD2 (5 bases each). V was pared by 6 bases and J by 6 bases, with 14 bases between. The germline CDR1 and CDR2 sequences are SNHLY and FYNNEI. The CDR3 consists of 13 residues. CDR3 DNA: TGTGCCAGCAGAGGTGGGGCCGGGAAGACCCAGTACTTC. The encoded protein is CASRGGAGKTQYF.

This clonotype was picked up many times. The J gene is TRBJ1-3, the V gene TRBV9; D perhaps matches TRBD1 (5 bases). From germline, CDR1 is SGDLS and CDR2 YYNGEE. V shed 0 bases and J shed 4 bases, with 11 bases lying between them. The length of the CDR3 is 15 residues. In DNA form, the CDR3 reads TGTGCCAGCAGCGTAGCCGGGACGGCGGGAAACACCATATATTTT. It encodes CASSVAGTAGNTIYF.

The sample holds many counts of this clonotype. The chain recombines TRBV6-1 with TRBJ2-5; D gene uncertain. The CDR3 length is 10 residues. Germline CDR1 reads MNHNS; CDR2 reads SASEGT. V gave up 7 bases and J gave up 7 bases, with 7 bases separating them. CDR3 DNA sequence: TGTGCCAGCAAATGGAGGACCCAGTACTTC. Its protein is CASKWRTQYF.

This clonotype came up many times. The DNA of the CDR3 is TGTGCCAGCAGCACGAGGGGACTGGCATCTGGAAACACCATATATTTT. It translates to CASSTRGLASGNTIYF. This chain uses TRBV13 with TRBJ1-3, with D possibly being TRBD1 (5 bases). The CDR3 has 16 residues. Trimming shortened V by 5 bases and J by 1 base, and 15 bases separated the two germline ends. Germline CDR1 is PRHDT and CDR2 is FYEKMQ (reference sequence). The full variable domain, with the rest looked up from reference TRBV13 and TRBJ1-3, is AAGVIQSPRHLIKEKRETATLKCYPIPRHDTVYWYQQGPGQDPQFLISFYEKMQSDKGSIPDRFSAQQFSDYHSELNMSSLELGDSALYFCASSTRGLASGNTIYFGEGSWLTVV.

This clonotype was counted ten times or more. V is TRBV10-1 and J is TRBJ1-1, with 8 bases that match TRBD1. V shed 2 bases, J shed 0 bases, and the junction held 8 bases outside the gene matches. Germline lookup yields CDR1 WNHNN and CDR2 SYGVQD (reference sequence). This CDR3 has 17 residues. CDR3 bases: TGCGCCAGCAGTGAGCCGGACAGGGTTGTTATGAACACTGAAGCTTTCTTT. It encodes CASSEPDRVVMNTEAFF.

The CDR3 DNA reads TGTGCCAGCCCGGGACAGCCATATTCACCCCTCCACTTT. This codes for CASPGQPYSPLHF. The rearrangement links TRBV25-1 to TRBJ1-6, with 7 bases identical to TRBD1. Germline V gene sequence: CDR1 MGHDK, CDR2 SYGVNS. CDR3 length: 13 amino acids. Trimming at V came to 8 bases and at J to 8 bases, leaving 6 bases not matched to a gene. Complete variable domain (other parts from reference TRBV25-1 and TRBJ1-6): EADIYQTPRYLVIGTGKKITLECSQTMGHDKMYWYQQDPGMELHLIHYSYGVNSTEKGDLSSESTVSRIRTEHFPLTLESARPSHTSQYLCASPGQPYSPLHFGNGTRLTVT.

V usage is TRBV2 and J usage is TRBJ2-3; 12 nucleotides agree with TRBD1. The CDR3 is made up of 16 amino acids. Germline CDR1 SNHLY, CDR2 FYNNEI. With V trimmed by 6 bases and J by 2 bases, 6 bases remained unmatched. The CDR3 nucleotides read TGTGCCAGCAGGCGGGACAGGGGGCACGCCACAGATACGCAGTATTTT. It translates to CASRRDRGHATDTQYF.

Note on this clonotype: A read error may explain this, as a much larger clone is one base away. The J gene is TRBJ1-1, the V gene TRBV12-3 or TRBV12-4; D is perhaps TRBD1 (6 bases). The CDR3 has 12 amino acids. V was pared by 10 bases and J by 8 bases, with 17 bases between. CDR3 residues: CAIRGWTGEAFF. The CDR3 DNA reads TGTGCCATCAGGGGATGGACCGGCGAAGCTTTCTTT.

This clonotype was detected many times. The rearrangement uses TRBV2 and TRBJ1-3; perhaps TRBD1 as D (5 bases). The CDR3 length is 15 residues. Trimming took off 4 bases at V and 4 bases at J, with 14 bases between the two ends. Germline V gene sequence: CDR1 SNHLY, CDR2 FYNNEI. The CDR3 region has the DNA TGTGCCAGCAGTGGCGACAGCGGACGGGGAAACACCATATATTTT. This codes for CASSGDSGRGNTIYF.

This clonotype was detected many times. V usage is TRBV7-9 and J usage is TRBJ1-1, with 9 bases fitting TRBD1. The trim removed 3 bases at V and 7 bases at J, leaving 18 bases unmatched. The germline V gene encodes CDR1 SEHNR and CDR2 FQNEAQ (reference sequence). This CDR3 has 18 residues. This CDR3 is CASSFYIETGGGEGEAFF. The CDR3 bases are TGTGCCAGCAGCTTTTATATCGAAACAGGGGGCGGCGAGGGTGAAGCTTTCTTT.

This chain joins TRBV9 and TRBJ1-1; 7 bases agree with TRBD1. V trimming: 3 bases; J trimming: 4 bases; junction bases outside the gene matches: 6. The germline gives CDR1 SGDLS, CDR2 YYNGEE. The CDR3 is 14 residues long. CDR3 region: CASSETGVGTEAFF. CDR3 DNA: TGTGCCAGCAGCGAAACAGGGGTGGGCACTGAAGCTTTCTTT. The complete variable domain, with remaining parts taken from reference TRBV9 and TRBJ1-1, reads DSGVTQTPKHLITATGQRVTLRCSPRSGDLSVYWYQQSLDQGLQFLIQYYNGEERAKGNILERFSAQQFPDLHSELNLSSLELGDSALYFCASSETGVGTEAFFGQGTRLTVV.

The sample holds many counts of this clonotype. This chain connects TRBV5-1 to TRBJ1-1; D might be TRBD1 (5 bases). CDR1 is SGHRS, CDR2 YFSETQ, per germline. The CDR3 spans 15 residues. Trimming shortened V by 3 bases and J by 3 bases, and 15 bases separated the two germline ends. The CDR3 sequence: CASSSYRGGDTEAFF. For the CDR3, the DNA is TGCGCCAGCAGCTCGTACCGGGGGGGGGACACTGAAGCTTTCTTT.

In this sample, this clonotype turned up many times. The chain is built from TRBV2 and TRBJ1-4; 8 nucleotides line up with TRBD1. Germline CDR1 and CDR2: SNHLY and FYNNEI. The J segment lost 7 bases and the V segment lost 1 base, leaving 8 bases of the junction unmatched. This CDR3 contains 16 residues. The DNA of the CDR3 is TGTGCCAGCAGTGAAGGACGGGACAGGTGGACTGAAAAACTGTTTTTT. This encodes CASSEGRDRWTEKLFF.

This clonotype was seen many times. The chain recombines TRBV5-1 with TRBJ2-2; no clear D. Germline loops: CDR1 SGHRS, CDR2 YFSETQ. V was shortened by 6 bases and J by 6 bases, with 12 bases between the two germline ends. This CDR3 has 13 amino acids. CDR3 sequence: CASTSDSSGELFF. Written as DNA, the CDR3 is TGCGCCAGCACCTCCGACTCATCCGGGGAGCTGTTTTTT.

This clonotype came up many times. The chain combines TRBV10-3 with TRBJ1-2, with 7 bases aligning to TRBD1. CDR3 length equals 12 residues. V shed 10 bases, J shed 7 bases, and the junction held 9 bases outside the gene matches. Per germline, CDR1 ENHRY and CDR2 SYGVKD. The CDR3 is CARRTGRSGYTF. DNA of the CDR3: TGTGCCAGGAGGACAGGACGTAGTGGCTACACCTTC.

This clonotype was found many times. The V gene is TRBV6-6, the J gene TRBJ1-1; D not resolved. Trimming shortened V by 3 bases and J by 2 bases, and 7 bases separated the two germline ends. The length of the CDR3 is 13 residues. Germline V CDR1 and CDR2: MNHNY, SVGAGI (reference sequence). CDR3 coding DNA: TGTGCCAGCAGTTATCTCGAAAACACTGAAGCTTTCTTT. This codes for CASSYLENTEAFF.

This clonotype has a count of ten or more. The V gene is TRBV10-3, the J gene TRBJ2-5, with 15 bases fitting TRBD2. V lost 2 bases and J lost 3; bases outside the gene matches: 4. The CDR3 is made up of 17 amino acids. Germline CDR1 reads ENHRY; CDR2 reads SYGVKD. CDR3 sequence (DNA): TGTGCCATCAGTGAGGGGGGGACTAGCGGGGGGAAAGAGACCCAGTACTTC. As protein: CAISEGGTSGGKETQYF.

With respect to this clonotype: A read error is possible here, since a much larger clone lies one base away. It is likely a read error, because the conserved phenylalanine at the end of the CDR3 is missing. The chain has TRBV11-3 and TRBJ2-5; D is perhaps TRBD1 or TRBD2 (5 bases each). Per the germline V gene, CDR1 is SGHNT and CDR2 is YENEEA. The CDR3 loop spans 13 amino acids. V lost 4 bases, J lost 5 bases, and 11 bases lay in between. For the CDR3, the DNA is TGTGCCAGCAGCTCCATAGAGGGGGAGACCCAGTACGTC. This codes for CASSSIEGETQYV.

V usage is TRBV7-9 and J usage is TRBJ2-7; D may be TRBD2 (7 bases). The CDR3 has 16 residues. Germline V gene lookup returns CDR1 SEHNR and CDR2 FQNEAQ (reference sequence). Trimming removed 1 base at V and 0 bases at J, with 13 bases between. DNA of the CDR3: TGTGCCAGCAGCTTAGGGGCGGGGGCGAACTCCTACGAGCAGTACTTC. Translated, it gives CASSLGAGANSYEQYF.